The 9 T cell receptor beta chains below come from one sample, sequenced in a study of response to subunit inactivated influenza vaccine. MiXCR was run by TCRdb on the RT-PCR reads, yielding one entry per CDR3 protein. This table holds around 760,000 distinct CDR3 sequences, approximately 15% found once. The sample consisted of PBMCs from blood, taken approximately 15 days before vaccination. Receptors originate from a man aged 45-65 years who received an inactivated influenza vaccine.

In its sample, this clonotype was seen once. The chain links TRBV14 to TRBJ2-5; D gene uncertain. The CDR3 is 14 residues long. V lost 0 bases to trimming and J lost 1 base, with 6 bases between them. The germline V gene has CDR1 SGHDN and CDR2 FVKESK. The CDR3 spells CASSQEHLQETQYF. The CDR3 region has the DNA TGTGCCAGCAGCCAAGAGCACCTCCAAGAGACCCAGTACTTC.

This clonotype has only a few counts. The chain recombines TRBV5-1 with TRBJ1-1, with TRBD1 as a possible D gene (5 bases). Per the germline V gene, CDR1 is SGHRS and CDR2 is YFSETQ. The CDR3 extends over 17 amino acids. V was trimmed by 1 base and J by 8 bases, leaving 24 bases between them. This chain's CDR3 is CASSLNALPAGFEEAFF. DNA for the CDR3: TGCGCCAGCAGCTTGAACGCCCTCCCTGCAGGGTTCGAAGAAGCTTTCTTT.

This chain joins TRBV12-3 or TRBV12-4 and TRBJ1-5; tentatively, D is TRBD1 (6 bases). There are 17 residues in the CDR3. V was cut by 5 bases and J by 0 bases, with 17 bases left in between. The CDR3, as DNA: TGTGCCAGCAGTCCGCGGGGGGCTTATCATAGCAATCAGCCCCAGCATTTT. Its translation is CASSPRGAYHSNQPQHF.

V gene TRBV7-2 combines with J gene TRBJ2-5, with 9 bases that match TRBD2. From germline, CDR1 is SGHTA and CDR2 FQGNSA. CDR3 length: 16 amino acids. J was trimmed by 4 bases and V by 5 bases; bases with no gene match: 11. The CDR3 nucleotides read TGTGCCAGCAGCGGGCGGGGGGGTCAAGCTGGAGAGACCCAGTACTTC. The encoded protein is CASSGRGGQAGETQYF.

This clonotype was counted a few times. The V call is TRBV4-2, the J call TRBJ2-1, with TRBD2 matching 13 bases. Per germline, CDR1 LGHNA and CDR2 YNFKEQ. The CDR3 has 17 residues. After removal of 4 bases from V and 4 bases from J, the junction contained 7 bases not matched to a gene. CDR3 sequence reads: CASSRTSGRAQYNEQFF. The CDR3 bases are TGTGCCAGCAGCCGCACTAGCGGGAGGGCCCAATACAATGAGCAGTTCTTC.

This clonotype was counted only a few times. The chain combines TRBV29-1 with TRBJ1-2; D gene ambiguous. From germline, CDR1 is SQVTM and CDR2 ANQGSEA. The CDR3 loop spans 13 amino acids. The V end lost 6 bases, the J end lost 4 bases, and 15 bases lay between the germline ends. DNA for the CDR3: TGCAGCGTGGTCCGAACCCTCTCCTATGGCTACACCTTC. Translating gives CSVVRTLSYGYTF.

V usage is TRBV11-1 and J usage is TRBJ2-1; D might be TRBD2 (6 bases). The CDR3 has 12 residues. Trimming left V 5 bases short and J 9 bases short, with 11 bases between. Per germline, CDR1 SGHAT and CDR2 FQDESV (reference sequence). CDR3: CASSVLASEQFF. CDR3 nucleotides: TGTGCCAGCAGCGTCCTAGCGAGTGAGCAGTTCTTC.

The V gene is TRBV4-3, the J gene TRBJ2-3; 7 nucleotides align to TRBD2. From germline, CDR1 is LGHNA and CDR2 YSLEER. V gave up 1 base and J gave up 0 bases; unmatched junction bases: 7. The CDR3 consists of 17 residues. The CDR3 DNA sequence: TGCGCCAGCAGCCAAGTAGCGGGTTACTCTAGCACAGATACGCAGTATTTT. This encodes CASSQVAGYSSTDTQYF.

The V and J genes are TRBV30 and TRBJ1-2; TRBD1 agrees at 7 bases. Unmatched junction bases numbered 10, after V lost 0 bases and J lost 6 bases. Germline V gene data show CDR1 as GTSNPN and CDR2 as SVGIG (reference sequence). CDR3 length equals 15 residues. The CDR3: CAWSVSPQGWNGYTF. The CDR3 nucleotides read TGTGCCTGGAGTGTATCCCCACAGGGGTGGAATGGCTACACCTTC.